The present entry profiles one T cell receptor (beta chain) with its context. The data originate from a study of blood T cell repertoires in COVID-19. Study-level information: The study drew acute and convalescent COVID-19 samples from the United States, Italy and Spain.

Assignments of participants to cohorts depended upon their own reported clinical history. The CDR3 runs to 15 residues. Trimming cost V 5 bases and J 3 bases; bases outside gene matches: 5. Germline lookup yields CDR1 MNHEY and CDR2 SVGAGI. The assay was immunoSEQ multiplex PCR, and TCRdb's table has in-frame clones only and misses some. The sample comprises around 250,000 clones, around 80% of which are singletons, and roughly 4% rests with the top ten. This sequence was found in a man aged 25-40 years with acute COVID-19. Sequencing input: PBMCs or T cells enriched from blood (not recorded which). The rearrangement joins TRBV6-5 to TRBJ2-2; 8 bases line up with TRBD1. CDR3 protein: CASSNDRGYTGELFF. DNA of the CDR3: TGTGCCAGCAGTAACGACAGGGGATACACCGGGGAGCTGTTTTTT.